The 16 T cell receptor beta chains below all came from one sample that was sequenced in a study of cytomegalovirus exposure and HLA in healthy donors. In the PCR, 60 Vbeta and 13 Jbeta primers were used. Generated by immunoSEQ multiplex PCR, the TCRdb table keeps only in-frame clones and is missing some. This table has over 55,000 clones, around two thirds appearing once. Specimen: PBMCs. The receptors come from a woman in her fifties or sixties in good health and CMV-seropositive.

This chain connects TRBV7-2 to TRBJ2-5; TRBD1 might be the D (6 bases). V was shortened by 2 bases and J by 5 bases, with 18 bases between the two germline ends. Germline V CDR1 and CDR2: SGHTA, FQGNSA. The CDR3 is made up of 16 amino acids. CDR3 DNA sequence: TGTGCCAGCAGCTTATCTATCGGACAGTCGTGGGAGACCCAGTACTTC. It encodes CASSLSIGQSWETQYF.

V usage is TRBV18 and J usage is TRBJ1-2, with 9 bases matching TRBD1. The CDR3 covers 16 residues. Trimming cost V 3 bases and J 2 bases; bases outside gene matches: 7. The germline CDR1 and CDR2 sequences are KGHSH and LQKENI. CDR3 sequence reads: CASSPGQGPYNYGYTF. CDR3 nucleotide sequence: TGTGCCAGCTCACCGGGACAGGGCCCTTACAACTATGGCTACACCTTC. Combining the CDR3 with reference TRBV18 and TRBJ1-2 gives the whole variable domain NAGVMQNPRHLVRRRGQEARLRCSPMKGHSHVYWYRQLPEEGLKFMVYLQKENIIDESGMPKERFSAEFPKEGPSILRIQQVVRGDSAAYFCASSPGQGPYNYGYTFGSGTRLTVV.

The chain is built from TRBV7-9 and TRBJ2-3; 11 bases match TRBD2. Losses at the gene ends were 0 bases for V and 2 bases for J; bases not matched to a gene: 7. This CDR3 has 18 amino acids. Germline V lookup: CDR1 SEHNR, CDR2 FQNEAQ (reference sequence). CDR3 DNA sequence: TGTGCCAGCAGCTTAGCGGCAACTAGCGGGGGCGACACAGATACGCAGTATTTT. Its protein product is CASSLAATSGGDTDTQYF.

This sequence joins TRBV4-2 and TRBJ2-3, with 13 bases identical to TRBD2. V was pared by 0 bases and J by 4 bases, with 4 bases of the junction left unmatched. The germline CDR1 and CDR2 sequences are LGHNA and YNFKEQ. This CDR3 is 17 amino acids long. CDR3 in amino acids: CASSQEGLAGVPDTQYF. The CDR3 DNA reads TGTGCCAGCAGCCAAGAAGGACTAGCGGGAGTACCAGATACGCAGTATTTT.

V and J are TRBV6-5 and TRBJ1-2; D may be TRBD1 (5 bases). V was trimmed by 0 bases and J by 2 bases, leaving 10 bases between them. This CDR3 spans 15 amino acids. The V gene's germline CDR1 is MNHEY and CDR2 SVGAGI. Here the CDR3 reads CASSYSQGRNYGYTF. In DNA, the CDR3 is TGTGCCAGCAGTTACTCGCAGGGTAGAAACTATGGCTACACCTTC.

The sample holds a few counts of this clone. The chain's CDR3 is CASSVTGTGGDEQYF. The CDR3 DNA follows: TGCGCCAGCAGCGTCACCGGGACAGGAGGCGACGAGCAGTACTTC. This sequence joins TRBV5-1 and TRBJ2-7; 8 positions match TRBD1. V shed 4 bases and J 5 bases; nucleotides not matched to a gene: 11. The CDR3 is 15 amino acids. CDR1 is SGHRS, CDR2 YFSETQ, per germline.

The chain carries TRBV10-3 and TRBJ2-7; D might be TRBD1 (6 bases). CDR1 and CDR2 from the germline V gene are ENHRY and SYGVKD. The CDR3 length is 13 residues. V was pared by 10 bases and J by 3 bases, with 16 bases between. The CDR3 loop reads CATSRGGDYEQYF. The CDR3 region has the DNA TGTGCCACCTCCAGAGGGGGAGACTACGAGCAGTACTTC.

This chain connects TRBV4-3 to TRBJ1-2, with 8 bases identical to TRBD1. V shed 0 bases, J shed 8 bases, and the junction held 5 bases outside the gene matches. Germline V CDR1 and CDR2: LGHNA, YSLEER. This CDR3 contains 14 residues. The CDR3: CASSQDRTGLGYTF. The CDR3 coding sequence is TGCGCCAGCAGCCAAGATAGGACAGGGTTGGGCTACACCTTC.

The chain couples TRBV5-6 to TRBJ2-3; D possibly corresponds to TRBD2 (6 bases). The CDR3 extends over 18 amino acids. Germline assignment: CDR1 SGHDT and CDR2 YYEEEE. The V end was cut by 3 bases, the J end by 1 base, with 21 bases between. The CDR3 spells CASSWRVGSLIGTDTQYF. For the CDR3, the DNA is TGTGCCAGCAGCTGGAGGGTGGGATCCCTTATAGGCACAGATACGCAGTATTTT.

This chain joins TRBV5-6 and TRBJ1-2, with TRBD1 as a possible D gene (5 bases). The CDR3 is 15 amino acids. The germline gives CDR1 SGHDT, CDR2 YYEEEE. Trimming left V 1 base short and J 5 bases short, with 15 bases between. The DNA for the CDR3 is TGTGCCAGCAGCTTGTATGGGGCAGGAGGGTATGGCTACACCTTC. This gives the protein CASSLYGAGGYGYTF.

The chain links TRBV10-3 to TRBJ2-5, with 7 bases that match TRBD1. The CDR3 spans 12 residues. V lost 10 bases and J lost 0; bases outside the gene matches: 2. The germline V gene encodes CDR1 ENHRY and CDR2 SYGVKD. Here the CDR3 reads CATTGDQETQYF. The CDR3 DNA sequence: TGTGCCACCACAGGGGACCAAGAGACCCAGTACTTC.

This chain uses TRBV2 with TRBJ1-2; D gene ambiguous. The CDR3 is 12 residues long. V was trimmed by 2 bases and J by 6 bases, leaving 7 bases between them. Germline-derived CDR1 and CDR2 are SNHLY and FYNNEI. CDR3 nucleotide sequence: TGTGCCAGCAGTGAAAGAGTCGATGGCTACACCTTC. It encodes CASSERVDGYTF.

The V gene is TRBV14, the J gene TRBJ1-1, with a tentative D call TRBD1 (6 bases). The ends were cut back, 5 bases at V and 1 base at J, with 14 bases in the middle. This CDR3 contains 15 residues. Germline values: CDR1 SGHDN, CDR2 FVKESK. The CDR3 sequence: CASSEQIQGNTEAFF. CDR3 coding DNA: TGTGCCAGCAGCGAACAAATACAGGGGAACACTGAAGCTTTCTTT.

The gene calls are TRBV7-7 and TRBJ2-2; 9 bases line up with TRBD1. Germline values: CDR1 SSHAT, CDR2 FNYEAQ (reference sequence). Trimming took 2 bases from V and 2 from J; bases not matched to a gene: 6. The CDR3 is 17 residues long. Here the CDR3 reads CASSLKQGQGNTGELFF. The CDR3 nucleotides read TGTGCCAGCAGCTTAAAACAGGGACAGGGCAACACCGGGGAGCTGTTTTTT. The full variable domain, completed using reference TRBV7-7 and TRBJ2-2, is GAGVSQSPRYKVTKRGQDVTLRCDPISSHATLYWYQQALGQGPEFLTYFNYEAQPDKSGLPSDRFSAERPEGSISTLTIQRTEQRDSAMYRCASSLKQGQGNTGELFFGEGSRLTVL.

CDR3 sequence (DNA): TGCGCCAGCAGCCAAGTTCTCGCCAGCAATGAGCAGTTCTTC. Translated: CASSQVLASNEQFF. V gene TRBV4-3 combines with J gene TRBJ2-1; D unclear. Germline lookup yields CDR1 LGHNA and CDR2 YSLEER. Trimming stripped 1 base from V and 6 bases from J, with 10 bases between. The CDR3 is 14 residues long.

The genes are TRBV7-2 and TRBJ2-7; D ambiguous. Trimming cost V 4 bases and J 6 bases, with 10 bases left between them. CDR1 is SGHTA, CDR2 FQGNSA, per germline. The CDR3 loop spans 12 amino acids. The CDR3 DNA is TGTGCCAGCAGCTCGCTATCCGCCGAGCAGTACTTC. Amino acids: CASSSLSAEQYF.